The subject of this entry is one T cell receptor beta chain. As yet, its antigen is unknown. This table comes from immunoSEQ multiplex PCR, and its TCRdb copy is limited to in-frame clones, with some not included. The profile shows about 41,000 clones, more than 75% of them singletons. CDR1 is SGDLS, CDR2 YYNGEE, per germline. The CDR3 contains 13 residues. V lost 4 bases and J lost 4, with 9 bases in between. This sample is drawn from a study of OX40 agonist ivuxolimab in advanced cancers. Overall study: An agonistic anti-OX40 (CD134) antibody, ivuxolimab, was used to treat the patients. Points from the study as a whole: More expanded clones were seen, on average, in CD8+ T cells than in CD4+. Relatively little clonal expansion, among the lowest observed, appeared in partial responders at 0.1-3.0 mg/kg.

Exclusion applied to patients with autoimmune disease history or systemic immunosuppression. This receptor was identified in an adult with an advanced solid tumor such as melanoma, head and neck, liver or kidney cancer. This sample comprised CD4+ or CD8+ T cells sorted from blood, obtained in a trial of the OX40 agonist ivuxolimab. The chain has TRBV9 and TRBJ1-3, with D possibly being TRBD1 (5 bases). The CDR3 sequence is CASSPGVGNTIYF. DNA for the CDR3: TGTGCCAGCAGCCCGGGGGTAGGAAACACCATATATTTT.